The clone carrying this T cell receptor (beta chain) has a count of ten or more. No antigen is known for it. The entry originates in a study of T cell repertoires in cytomegalovirus infection. Points from the study as a whole: Ex vivo, HLA-C-restricted CMV-specific TCR beta clonotypes prevailed over the rest of the response. Carriers of CMV and the relevant HLA type were discriminated by public TCR beta frequency.

A single record per CDR3 protein comes from TCRdb applying MiXCR to the reads. The table records about 260,000 distinct CDR3 sequences, roughly an eighth of them present only once. CDR1 is SGHTA and CDR2 is FQGTGA in the germline V gene. V lost 5 bases and J lost 2, with 18 bases in between. The CDR3 totals 16 residues. This clonotype was obtained from a human donor in good health (CMV status not recorded). Some clones in this sample may be carry-over from other donors' samples. The genes are TRBV7-3 and TRBJ1-1; D perhaps matches TRBD1 (6 bases). The sequenced sample was PBMCs. CDR3 nucleotide sequence: TGTGCCAGCAGCCCACAGGGTGGAGGGGGTAACACTGAAGCTTTCTTT. Protein: CASSPQGGGGNTEAFF.